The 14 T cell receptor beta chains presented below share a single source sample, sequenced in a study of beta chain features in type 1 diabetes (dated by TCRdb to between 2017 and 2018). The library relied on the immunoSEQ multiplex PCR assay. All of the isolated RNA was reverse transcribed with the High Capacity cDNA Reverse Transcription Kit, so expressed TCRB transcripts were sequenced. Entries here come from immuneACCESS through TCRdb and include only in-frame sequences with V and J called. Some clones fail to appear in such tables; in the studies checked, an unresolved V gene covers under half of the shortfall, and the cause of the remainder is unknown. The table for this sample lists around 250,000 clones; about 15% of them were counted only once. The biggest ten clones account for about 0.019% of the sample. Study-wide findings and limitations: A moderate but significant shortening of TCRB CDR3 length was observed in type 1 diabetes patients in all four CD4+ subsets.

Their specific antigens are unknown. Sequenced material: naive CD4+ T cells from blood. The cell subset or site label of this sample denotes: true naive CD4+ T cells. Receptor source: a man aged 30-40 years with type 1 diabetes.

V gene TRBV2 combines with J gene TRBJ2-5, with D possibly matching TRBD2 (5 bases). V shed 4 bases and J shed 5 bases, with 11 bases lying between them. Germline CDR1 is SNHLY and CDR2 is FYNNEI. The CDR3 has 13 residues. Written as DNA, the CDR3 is TGTGCCAGCAGTGGCAATAGCGTGGAGACCCAGTACTTC. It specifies CASSGNSVETQYF.

CDR3 nucleotides: TGTGCCAGCATGACATCGTCTAGCGGGAGCTCCTACAATGAGCAGTTCTTC. Translated, it gives CASMTSSSGSSYNEQFF. This chain links TRBV2 with TRBJ2-1; 10 nucleotides align to TRBD2. With V trimmed by 7 bases and J by 0 bases, 9 bases remained unmatched. The CDR3 consists of 17 residues. Germline CDR1 SNHLY, CDR2 FYNNEI.

DNA of the CDR3: TGCAGCGCAGAGGACAGGACACCTTACAATGAGCAGTTCTTC. This codes for CSAEDRTPYNEQFF. This chain connects TRBV29-1 to TRBJ2-1, with 7 bases that match TRBD1. V was clipped by 7 bases and J by 4 bases; unmatched bases: 10. Germline V gives CDR1 SQVTM, CDR2 ANQGSEA. The length of the CDR3 is 14 residues.

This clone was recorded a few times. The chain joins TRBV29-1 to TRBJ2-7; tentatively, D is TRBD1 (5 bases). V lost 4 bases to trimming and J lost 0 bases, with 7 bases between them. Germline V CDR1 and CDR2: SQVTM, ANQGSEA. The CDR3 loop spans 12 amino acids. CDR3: CSVADSSYEQYF. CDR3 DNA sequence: TGCAGCGTTGCTGACAGCTCCTACGAGCAGTACTTC.

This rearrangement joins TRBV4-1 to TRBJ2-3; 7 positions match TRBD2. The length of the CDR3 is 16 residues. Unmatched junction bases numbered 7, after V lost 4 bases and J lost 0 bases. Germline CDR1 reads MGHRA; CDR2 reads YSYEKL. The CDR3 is CASSRRGDASTDTQYF. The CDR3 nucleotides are TGCGCCAGCAGCCGACGGGGGGATGCTAGCACAGATACGCAGTATTTT.

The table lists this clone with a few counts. The CDR3, as DNA: TGCGCCAGCAGCGAAGACTCGAGGCCGGGGGAAAAACTGTTTTTT. This encodes CASSEDSRPGEKLFF. The rearrangement uses TRBV5-1 and TRBJ1-4; D unclear. The CDR3 totals 15 residues. The germline V and J ends were trimmed by 4 bases and 8 bases, with 18 bases remaining between them. Germline lookup yields CDR1 SGHRS and CDR2 YFSETQ.

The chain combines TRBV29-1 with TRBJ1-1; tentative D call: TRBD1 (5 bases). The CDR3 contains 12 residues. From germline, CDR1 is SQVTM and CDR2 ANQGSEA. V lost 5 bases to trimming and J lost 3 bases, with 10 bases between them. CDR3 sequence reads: CSVSGGDTEAFF. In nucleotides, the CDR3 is TGCAGCGTTAGCGGGGGGGACACTGAAGCTTTCTTT.

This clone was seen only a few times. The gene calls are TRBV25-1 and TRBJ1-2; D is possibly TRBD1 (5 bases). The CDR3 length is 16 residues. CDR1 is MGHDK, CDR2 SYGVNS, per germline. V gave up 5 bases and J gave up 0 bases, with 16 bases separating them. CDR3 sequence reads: CASSPFPGDPNYGYTF. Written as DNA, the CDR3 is TGTGCCAGCAGTCCCTTCCCGGGGGACCCTAACTATGGCTACACCTTC.

In DNA form, the CDR3 reads TGTGCCAGCAGCTTGAGCGGCAGCGGAAGGGGGCAGGGGACCCAGTACTTC. As protein: CASSLSGSGRGQGTQYF. V gene TRBV5-6 combines with J gene TRBJ2-5, with 7 bases matching TRBD1. The CDR3 consists of 17 residues. The trim removed 1 base at V and 7 bases at J, leaving 16 bases unmatched. Germline CDR1 SGHDT, CDR2 YYEEEE.

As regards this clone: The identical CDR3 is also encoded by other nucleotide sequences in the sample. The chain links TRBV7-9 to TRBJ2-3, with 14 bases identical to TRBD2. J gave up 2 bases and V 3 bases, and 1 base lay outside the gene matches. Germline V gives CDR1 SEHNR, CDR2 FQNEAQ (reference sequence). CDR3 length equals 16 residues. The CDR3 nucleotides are TGTGCCAGCAGCTTGGGACTAGCGGGGGACACAGATACGCAGTATTTT. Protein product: CASSLGLAGDTDTQYF.

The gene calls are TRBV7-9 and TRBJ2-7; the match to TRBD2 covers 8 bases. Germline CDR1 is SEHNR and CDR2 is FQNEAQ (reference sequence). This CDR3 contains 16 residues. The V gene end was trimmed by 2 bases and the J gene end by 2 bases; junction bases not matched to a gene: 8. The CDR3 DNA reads TGTGCCAGCAGCTTACGACGCGGGGGGCCTCCCTACGAGCAGTACTTC. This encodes CASSLRRGGPPYEQYF.

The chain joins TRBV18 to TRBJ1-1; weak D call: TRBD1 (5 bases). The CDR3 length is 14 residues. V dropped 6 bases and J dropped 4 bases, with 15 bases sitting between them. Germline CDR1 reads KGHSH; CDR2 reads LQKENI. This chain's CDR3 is CASSQSGGTTEAFF. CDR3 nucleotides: TGTGCCAGCTCCCAAAGTGGGGGGACCACTGAAGCTTTCTTT.

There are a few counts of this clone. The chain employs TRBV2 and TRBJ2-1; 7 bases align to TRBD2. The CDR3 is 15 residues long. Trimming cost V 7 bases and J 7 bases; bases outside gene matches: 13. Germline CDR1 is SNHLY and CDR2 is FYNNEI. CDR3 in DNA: TGTGCCAGCACTCTATTAGCGGGTACTCGGAATGAGCAGTTCTTC. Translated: CASTLLAGTRNEQFF.

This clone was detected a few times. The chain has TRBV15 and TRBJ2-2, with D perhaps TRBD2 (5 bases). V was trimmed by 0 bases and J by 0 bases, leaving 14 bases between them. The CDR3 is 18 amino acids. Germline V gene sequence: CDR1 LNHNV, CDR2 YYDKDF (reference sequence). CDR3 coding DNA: TGTGCCACCAGCAGAGAAGGAGGCGGACTCCCGAACACCGGGGAGCTGTTTTTT. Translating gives CATSREGGGLPNTGELFF.